Listed below are T cell receptor beta chains from one sample, sequenced in a study of vaccination and CD4 T cells after COVID-19. The antigens these receptors bind are not known. Each CDR3 protein gets one entry after TCRdb re-called the PCR reads with MiXCR. Of about 8,500 distinct CDR3 sequences listed, approximately 50% are singletons. The sequencing sample was made of CD4+ T cells from blood, cultured in vitro. The receptor source for this set is a human donor who had recovered from COVID-19. The CDR3 runs from the conserved cysteine through the conserved F or W. The D gene is left open where the match is weak. Part of the rows lack a size; the others show once, few, many or a class for expanded clones.

V gene	D gene	clone size	J gene	CDR3 protein	CDR3 DNA
TRBV6-1	TRBD1	.	TRBJ1-5	CASRPGQGGQPQHF	TGTGCCAGCAGGCCCGGACAGGGAGGACAGCCCCAGCATTTT
TRBV28	.	.	TRBJ2-7	CASGSRAPYEQYF	TGTGCCAGCGGCTCCAGGGCCCCCTACGAGCAGTACTTC
TRBV20-1	.	.	TRBJ2-5	CSATNRVLGETQYF	TGCAGTGCTACTAACAGGGTATTGGGGGAGACCCAGTACTTC
TRBV29-1	.	.	TRBJ1-2	CSVEGTPYGYTF	TGCAGCGTTGAAGGGACACCTTATGGCTACACCTTC
TRBV7-2	.	.	TRBJ2-7	CASSVSPSYEQYF	TGTGCCAGCAGCGTATCCCCATCCTACGAGCAGTACTTC
TRBV28	.	few	TRBJ2-7	CASRLGGAYEQYF	TGTGCCAGCAGGCTAGGAGGTGCCTACGAGCAGTACTTC
TRBV20-1	TRBD1	.	TRBJ2-1	CSARPGTGYGQFF	TGCAGTGCTAGACCCGGGACAGGGTACGGGCAGTTCTTC
TRBV24-1	.	few	TRBJ2-5	CATSDSWGSETQYF	TGTGCCACCAGTGATTCGTGGGGGTCAGAGACCCAGTACTTC
TRBV20-1	.	.	TRBJ1-2	CSARAYGGSGGYTF	TGCAGTGCTAGAGCCTACGGGGGCTCAGGCGGCTACACCTTC
TRBV20-1	TRBD2	few	TRBJ2-5	CRTGTSAETQYF	TGCAGGACCGGGACTAGCGCGGAGACCCAGTACTTC
TRBV7-9	.	.	TRBJ1-6	CASTPTLNSPLHF	TGTGCCAGCACCCCGACACTAAATTCACCCCTCCACTTT
TRBV27	.	.	TRBJ2-5	CASSLGRLPEETQYF	TGTGCCAGCAGTTTGGGGAGGCTACCTGAAGAGACCCAGTACTTC
TRBV20-1	.	.	TRBJ1-2	CSARAEVNCGYTF	TGCAGTGCTAGAGCGGAGGTTAACTGTGGCTACACCTTC
TRBV6-2/TRBV6-3	TRBD1	once	TRBJ2-7	CASRTGIYEQYF	TGTGCCAGCAGGACAGGGATCTACGAGCAGTACTTC
TRBV7-8	TRBD1	.	TRBJ1-6	CASSLRDRGNSPLHF	TGTGCCAGCAGCCTCAGGGACAGGGGGAATTCACCCCTCCACTTT
TRBV27	.	.	TRBJ1-6	CASRLGASPLHF	TGTGCCAGCAGGTTGGGGGCTTCACCCCTCCACTTT
TRBV6-4	.	.	TRBJ2-3	CASSALSGSTDTQYF	TGTGCCAGCAGCGCCCTGAGCGGGAGCACAGATACGCAGTATTTT
TRBV28	.	.	TRBJ1-2	CASATLPRDYGYTF	TGTGCCAGCGCCACCCTGCCGAGGGACTATGGCTACACCTTC
TRBV7-2	.	.	TRBJ1-6	CASSYPGRANSPLHF	TGTGCCAGCAGCTATCCGGGACGGGCAAATTCACCCCTCCACTTT
TRBV20-1	.	.	TRBJ1-1	CSATPGALGTEAFF	TGCAGTGCTACCCCGGGGGCCTTGGGGACTGAAGCTTTCTTT
TRBV20-1	.	.	TRBJ1-6	CSARLTSGTPLHF	TGCAGTGCTAGACTTACGAGCGGGACACCCCTCCACTTT
TRBV28	TRBD1	once	TRBJ1-5	CASRTDRVGQPQHF	TGTGCCAGCAGGACCGACAGGGTTGGTCAGCCCCAGCATTTT
TRBV7-9	.	.	TRBJ2-5	CASSLGSSGLETQYF	TGTGCCAGCAGCTTAGGTTCCAGCGGCTTAGAGACCCAGTACTTC
TRBV7-2	.	medium-sized	TRBJ2-1	CASSYYEGPPSIF	TGTGCCAGCTCTTATTATGAGGGCCCACCAAGCATCTTC
TRBV20-1	.	.	TRBJ1-1	CSASPSGTNEAFF	TGCAGTGCTTCCCCCTCGGGGACGAATGAAGCTTTCTTT
TRBV28	.	.	TRBJ1-1	CASSFPLGAQNTEAFF	TGTGCCAGCAGTTTCCCCTTGGGGGCTCAGAACACTGAAGCTTTCTTT
TRBV28	.	.	TRBJ2-7	CASSLAGVEQYF	TGTGCCAGCAGTTTAGCCGGGGTCGAGCAGTACTTC
TRBV20-1	.	.	TRBJ2-5	CSATGSNQETQYF	TGCAGTGCGACCGGGAGTAACCAAGAGACCCAGTACTTC
TRBV7-2	.	.	TRBJ1-2	CASTLTTGGSYGYTF	TGTGCCAGCACCTTAACGACAGGAGGAAGCTATGGCTACACCTTC
TRBV29-1	.	few	TRBJ1-2	CSVGGRDYGYTF	TGCAGCGTTGGGGGCAGGGACTATGGCTACACCTTC
TRBV6-1	TRBD1	few	TRBJ2-5	CASKSGGQETQYF	TGTGCCAGCAAGTCAGGGGGCCAAGAGACCCAGTACTTC